Listed below are T cell receptor beta chains from one sample, sequenced in a study of a mutant IDH1 vaccine in newly diagnosed glioma. The antigens these receptors bind are not known. Using immunoSEQ multiplex PCR, the repertoire was profiled, and TCRdb retains in-frame clones only, with some absent. The repertoire holds under 150,000 clones, about 82% seen once, with 5.5% in the top ten. Sequencing used PBMCs, obtained from a glioma patient whose treatment included an IDH1 peptide vaccine. The receptors shown here come from a man aged 40-50 years with glioma. The CDR3 runs from the conserved cysteine through the conserved F or W. The D gene is left open where the match is weak. The size entry is marked missing in some rows and otherwise reads once, few, many or a size class.

j_call | d_call | clone_size | v_call | cdr3_length | cdr3_nt | cdr3_aa
TRBJ2-1 | - | - | TRBV27 | 14 | TGTGCCAGCAGTACTCCGGGAAGGTGGGCTGAGCAGTTCTTC | CASSTPGRWAEQFF
TRBJ2-7 | - | - | TRBV11-2 | 14 | TGTGCCAGCAGCTACACACCCCGGGACATCGAGCAGTACTTC | CASSYTPRDIEQYF
TRBJ2-3 | - | - | TRBV15 | 13 | TGTGCCACCAGGAACGTTAGCCCAGATACGCAGTATTTT | CATRNVSPDTQYF
TRBJ1-6 | - | many | TRBV15 | 17 | TGTGCCACCAGCAGAGATCTAGGGGGATACTATAATTCACCCCTCCACTTT | CATSRDLGGYYNSPLHF
TRBJ2-7 | TRBD2 | - | TRBV6-1 | 15 | TGTGCCAGCAGTGAAAAGCGGGAGTTGAACTACGAGCAGTACTTC | CASSEKRELNYEQYF
TRBJ2-3 | TRBD2 | - | TRBV9 | 17 | TGTGCCAGCAGCCCCCGACTAGCGGGAGGGCCAGCAGATACGCAGTATTTT | CASSPRLAGGPADTQYF
TRBJ2-1 | - | - | TRBV20-1 | 11 | TGCACCCCTGGGACCTACAATGAGCAGTTCTTC | CTPGTYNEQFF
TRBJ2-7 | - | - | TRBV4-3 | 17 | TGCGCCAGCAGCCAACTCACAAAGACAGGCGAAGCCTACGAGCAGTACTTC | CASSQLTKTGEAYEQYF
TRBJ2-1 | - | - | TRBV6-5 | 14 | TGTGCCAGCAGTGCGGAGCACCCTCTCAATGAGCAGTTCTTC | CASSAEHPLNEQFF
TRBJ2-5 | TRBD2 | - | TRBV5-4 | 14 | TGTGTCACAGCTCGCAGCGGGGGGTTGGAGACCCAGTACTTC | CVTARSGGLETQYF
TRBJ1-4 | TRBD1 | many | TRBV30 | 14 | TGTGCCTGGAGGGGGGACAGGGGGAATGAAAAACTGTTTTTT | CAWRGDRGNEKLFF
TRBJ2-7 | - | - | TRBV7-2 | 12 | TGTGCCAGCAGCCTTCAGGGGCACGAGCAGTACTTC | CASSLQGHEQYF
TRBJ2-1 | - | once | TRBV30 | 13 | TGTGCCTGGAGTTGGAGCTTGGGCGATGAGCAGTTCTTC | CAWSWSLGDEQFF
TRBJ2-1 | TRBD2 | - | TRBV7-3 | 17 | TGTGCCAGCAGCGACCTACCGGGACTAGCGGAAAAAAATGAGCAGTTCTTC | CASSDLPGLAEKNEQFF
TRBJ2-3 | TRBD1 | - | TRBV11-2 | 14 | TGTGCCAGCAGCTTATACAGGGGATTAGATACGCAGTATTTT | CASSLYRGLDTQYF
TRBJ2-5 | - | - | TRBV5-4 | 14 | TGTGCCAGCAGCTTGGACGGCGGCGGGGTTACCCAGTACTTC | CASSLDGGGVTQYF
TRBJ1-1 | TRBD1 | - | TRBV4-3 | 15 | TGCGCCAGCACACAAGGCCCTCAGGGGGCGACTGAAGCTTTCTTT | CASTQGPQGATEAFF
TRBJ2-5 | TRBD2 | - | TRBV4-3 | 16 | TGCGCCAGCAGCCCGGCTAGCGGGAGAGGGAGAGAGACCCAGTACTTC | CASSPASGRGRETQYF
TRBJ2-7 | TRBD1 | - | TRBV5-5 | 13 | TGTGTCAGCACAGGGGAATGGGGCTACGAGCAGTACTTC | CVSTGEWGYEQYF
TRBJ2-7 | TRBD2 | - | TRBV6-1 | 17 | TGTGCCAGCAGTGAAGCGCGGGGGGTATCCATTCCCTACGAGCAGTACTTC | CASSEARGVSIPYEQYF
TRBJ2-3 | - | - | TRBV14 | 13 | TGTGCCAGCAGCCAAGATTTGGCAGATACGCAGTATTTT | CASSQDLADTQYF
TRBJ2-1 | TRBD2 | - | TRBV18 | 17 | TGTGCCAGCTCACCATCCGGGACTAGCGGGAGAGTAAGTGAGCAGTTCTTC | CASSPSGTSGRVSEQFF
TRBJ2-7 | TRBD1 | - | TRBV5-4 | 14 | TGTGCCAGCAGCGGCGGACAGGGAAACTACGAGCAGTACTTC | CASSGGQGNYEQYF
TRBJ1-3 | - | - | TRBV14 | 16 | TGTGCCAGCAGCCAAGACCTCGGGCCGCCACGGGACACCATATATTTT | CASSQDLGPPRDTIYF
TRBJ2-5 | - | - | TRBV10-1 | 15 | TGCGCCAGCAGTGAGGGTCGAAGGACGGAGGAGACCCAGTACTTC | CASSEGRRTEETQYF
TRBJ1-3 | - | - | TRBV6-6 | 16 | TGTGCCAGCAGCCCCGCCGGGGGCTTGGTAGGAAACACCATATATTTT | CASSPAGGLVGNTIYF
TRBJ1-4 | - | - | TRBV18 | 14 | TGTGCCAGCTCCCGAGCCAGCCAGGGGGAAAAACTGTTTTTT | CASSRASQGEKLFF
TRBJ1-2 | - | - | TRBV21-1 | 15 | TGTGCCAGCAGCAAAAGAGCCGGGACGGTCTATGGCTACACCTTC | CASSKRAGTVYGYTF
TRBJ2-3 | - | - | TRBV5-1 | 12 | TGCGCCAGCAGCGATTTGTCGCTAGCACCCAGATTT | CASSDLSLAPRF
TRBJ1-1 | - | once | TRBV2 | 14 | TGTGCCAGCACCTGGGGAGGAATGAACACTGAAGCTTTCTTT | CASTWGGMNTEAFF
TRBJ1-5 | - | - | TRBV2 | 12 | TGTGCCAGCAGAGCGTCAAGTCAGCCCCAGCATTTT | CASRASSQPQHF
TRBJ2-3 | - | - | TRBV7-2 | 11 | TGTGCCAGCAGCCTGAGGGGGGAACAGTATTTT | CASSLRGEQYF
TRBJ2-2 | TRBD2 | - | TRBV27 | 17 | TGTGCCAGCAGTCCAGGGAGCCTAGCGGACCCAGTCGGGGAGCTGTTTTTT | CASSPGSLADPVGELFF
TRBJ2-5 | - | - | TRBV18 | 14 | TGTGCCAGCTCACCAATTGCAGTCCAAGAGACCCAGTACTTC | CASSPIAVQETQYF
TRBJ2-6 | - | - | TRBV4-1 | 21 | TGCGCCAGCAGCCACTTACCAAACCTTCAGGGTTGGCGCTCTGGGGCCAACGTCCTGACTTTC | CASSHLPNLQGWRSGANVLTF
TRBJ2-7 | - | - | TRBV25-1 | 16 | TGTGCCAGCAGTGAGGAGTCAGCGGGTCGTACCTACGAGCAGTACTTC | CASSEESAGRTYEQYF
TRBJ2-7 | - | - | TRBV6-6 | 14 | TGTGCCAGCAGTTATACGGGAAGCTCCTACGAGCAGTACTTC | CASSYTGSSYEQYF
TRBJ2-2 | TRBD2 | - | TRBV4-2 | 17 | TGTGCCAGCAGCCACGGGACTAGCAGTCGAGACACCGGGGAGCTGTTTTTT | CASSHGTSSRDTGELFF
TRBJ2-3 | TRBD2 | few | TRBV6-4 | 15 | TGTGCCAGCAGTGTGGGGAGCGGGGACACAGATACGCAGTATTTT | CASSVGSGDTDTQYF
TRBJ1-4 | - | - | TRBV27 | 14 | TGTGCCAGCAGTTTCCATGGGACTAATGAAAAACTGTTTTTT | CASSFHGTNEKLFF
TRBJ2-2 | - | few | TRBV9 | 17 | TGTGCCAGCAGCGTAGGTACGGGGGCTTGGAACACCGGGGAGCTGTTTTTT | CASSVGTGAWNTGELFF
TRBJ1-5 | - | - | TRBV5-8 | 14 | TGTGCCAGCAGCCGAAAGGGGCCCAATCAGCCCCAGCATTTT | CASSRKGPNQPQHF
TRBJ1-2 | - | - | TRBV9 | 18 | TGTGCCAGCAGCGGAGTAGGGGGAACAGCAGTCGGGAACTATGGCTACACCTTC | CASSGVGGTAVGNYGYTF
TRBJ1-1 | - | - | TRBV29-1 | 15 | TGCAGCGTTGAAGTTGGGAGGGAGATGAACACTGAAGCTTTCTTT | CSVEVGREMNTEAFF
TRBJ1-2 | TRBD1 | - | TRBV6-5 | 14 | TGTGCCAGCAGTTATCAGGGGGCAAACTATGGCTACACCTTC | CASSYQGANYGYTF
TRBJ1-5 | - | - | TRBV5-1 | 13 | TGCGCCAGCAGCCCGGCCGGGAATCAGCCCCAGCATTTT | CASSPAGNQPQHF
TRBJ2-5 | TRBD1 | - | TRBV5-6 | 14 | TGTGCCAGCAGCATAGACAGGGGGCGGGAGACCCAGTACTTC | CASSIDRGRETQYF
TRBJ2-5 | TRBD2 | - | TRBV4-2 | 14 | TGTGCCAGCAGCCAAGGCGGGGGAGGGGAGACCCAGTACTTC | CASSQGGGGETQYF
TRBJ2-5 | - | - | TRBV27 | 13 | TGTGCCAGCAGTTTTTACTCTGCGGAGACCCAGTACTTC | CASSFYSAETQYF
TRBJ1-2 | - | - | TRBV11-2 | 14 | TGTGCCAGCAGACTGCGAGGGGAACTCTATGGCTACACCTTC | CASRLRGELYGYTF
TRBJ1-6 | - | - | TRBV2 | 15 | TGTGCCAGAAGCCAAGGCGGCGCCTCGGATTCACCCCTCCACTTT | CARSQGGASDSPLHF
TRBJ2-1 | TRBD2 | - | TRBV4-2 | 16 | TGTGCCAGCAGCCAAGTAAGGGGTTGGACTAGCGGTGAGCAGTTCTTC | CASSQVRGWTSGEQFF
TRBJ2-7 | - | - | TRBV7-2 | 14 | TGTGCCAGCAGCTTAGTGGGCCCGGCGGGCGAGCAGTACTTC | CASSLVGPAGEQYF
TRBJ1-6 | - | - | TRBV10-3 | 16 | TGTGCCATCAGTGAGATTGATGGGACACCAAATTCACCCCTCCACTTT | CAISEIDGTPNSPLHF
TRBJ2-1 | TRBD2 | - | TRBV7-3 | 15 | TGTGCCAGCAGCTTGGTACTAGCGGGAAAGGATGAGCAGTTCTTC | CASSLVLAGKDEQFF